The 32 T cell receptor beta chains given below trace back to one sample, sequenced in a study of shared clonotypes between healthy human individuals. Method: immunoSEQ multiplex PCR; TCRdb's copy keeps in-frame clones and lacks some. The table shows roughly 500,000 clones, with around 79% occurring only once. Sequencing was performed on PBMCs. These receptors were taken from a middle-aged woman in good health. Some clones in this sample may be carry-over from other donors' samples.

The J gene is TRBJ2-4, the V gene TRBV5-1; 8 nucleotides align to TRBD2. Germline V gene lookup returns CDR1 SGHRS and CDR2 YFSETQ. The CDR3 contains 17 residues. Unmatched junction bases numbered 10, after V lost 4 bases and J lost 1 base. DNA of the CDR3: TGCGCCAGCAGCGACCCGGGACTAGTACATGCCAAAAACATTCAGTACTTC. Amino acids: CASSDPGLVHAKNIQYF.

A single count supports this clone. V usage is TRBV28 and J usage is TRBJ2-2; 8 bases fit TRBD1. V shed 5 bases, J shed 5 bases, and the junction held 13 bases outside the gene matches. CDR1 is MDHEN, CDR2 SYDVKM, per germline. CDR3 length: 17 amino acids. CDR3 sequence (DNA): TGTGCCAGCAGTCTCACCGGGAGACAGGGGTCAACCGGGGAGCTGTTTTTT. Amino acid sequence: CASSLTGRQGSTGELFF. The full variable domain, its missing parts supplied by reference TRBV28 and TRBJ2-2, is DVKVTQSSRYLVKRTGEKVFLECVQDMDHENMFWYRQDPGLGLRLIYFSYDVKMKEKGDIPEGYSVSREKKERFSLILESASTNQTSMYLCASSLTGRQGSTGELFFGEGSRLTVL.

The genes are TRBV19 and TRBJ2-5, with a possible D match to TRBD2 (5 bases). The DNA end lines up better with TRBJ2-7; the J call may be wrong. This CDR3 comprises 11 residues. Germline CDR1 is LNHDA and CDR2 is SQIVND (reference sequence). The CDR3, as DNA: TGTGCCAGCGACGCGGGCTACGAGCAGTACTTC. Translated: CASDAGYEQYF.

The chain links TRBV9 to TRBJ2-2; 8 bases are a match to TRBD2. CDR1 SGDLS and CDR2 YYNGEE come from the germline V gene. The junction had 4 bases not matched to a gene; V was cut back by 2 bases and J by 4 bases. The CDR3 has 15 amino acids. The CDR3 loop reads CASSVSGTPTGELFF. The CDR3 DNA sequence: TGTGCCAGCAGCGTTAGCGGGACTCCCACCGGGGAGCTGTTTTTT. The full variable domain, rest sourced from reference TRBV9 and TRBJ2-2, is DSGVTQTPKHLITATGQRVTLRCSPRSGDLSVYWYQQSLDQGLQFLIQYYNGEERAKGNILERFSAQQFPDLHSELNLSSLELGDSALYFCASSVSGTPTGELFFGEGSRLTVL.

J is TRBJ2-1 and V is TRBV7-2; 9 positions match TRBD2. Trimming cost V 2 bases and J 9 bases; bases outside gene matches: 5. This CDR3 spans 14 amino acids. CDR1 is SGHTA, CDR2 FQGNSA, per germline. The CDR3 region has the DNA TGTGCCAGCAGCTTAAGGACTAGCGCAGCTGAGCAGTTCTTC. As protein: CASSLRTSAAEQFF.

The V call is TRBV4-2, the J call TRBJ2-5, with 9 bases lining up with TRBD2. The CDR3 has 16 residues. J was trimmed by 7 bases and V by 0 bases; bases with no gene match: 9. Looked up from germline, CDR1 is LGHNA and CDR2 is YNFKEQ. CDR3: CASSQDSGGGGGTQYF. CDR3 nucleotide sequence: TGTGCCAGCAGCCAAGATAGCGGCGGGGGGGGAGGGACCCAGTACTTC.

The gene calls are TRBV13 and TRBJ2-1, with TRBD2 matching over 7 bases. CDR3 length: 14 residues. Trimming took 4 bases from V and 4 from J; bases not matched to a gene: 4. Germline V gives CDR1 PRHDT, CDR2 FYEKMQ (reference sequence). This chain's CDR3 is CASSYLSGYNEQFF. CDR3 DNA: TGTGCCAGCAGCTACCTTAGCGGGTACAATGAGCAGTTCTTC.

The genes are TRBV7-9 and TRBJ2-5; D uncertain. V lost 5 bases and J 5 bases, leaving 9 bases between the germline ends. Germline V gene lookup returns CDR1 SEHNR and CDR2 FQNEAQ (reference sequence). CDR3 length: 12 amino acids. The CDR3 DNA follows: TGTGCCAGCAGCCCAGAGATGGAGACCCAGTACTTC. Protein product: CASSPEMETQYF.

CDR3 in DNA: TGTGCCAGCACTGGGGCTAGCGGGAGCCTTAGCACAGATACGCAGTATTTT. This sequence encodes CASTGASGSLSTDTQYF. The genes are TRBV25-1 and TRBJ2-3, with 10 positions matching TRBD2. Germline V gene sequence: CDR1 MGHDK, CDR2 SYGVNS. V was clipped by 7 bases and J by 0 bases; unmatched bases: 10. The CDR3 totals 17 residues.

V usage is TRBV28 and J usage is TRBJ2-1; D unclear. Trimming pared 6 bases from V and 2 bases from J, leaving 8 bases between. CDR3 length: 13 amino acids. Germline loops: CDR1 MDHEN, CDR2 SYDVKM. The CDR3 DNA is TGTGCCAGCAGGCGGTATACCTACAATGAGCAGTTCTTC. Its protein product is CASRRYTYNEQFF.

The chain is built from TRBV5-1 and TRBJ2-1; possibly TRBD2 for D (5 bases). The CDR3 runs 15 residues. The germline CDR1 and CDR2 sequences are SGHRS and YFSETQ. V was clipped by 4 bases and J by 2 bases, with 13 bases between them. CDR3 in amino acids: CASSDNGGPYNEQFF. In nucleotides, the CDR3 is TGCGCCAGCAGCGACAATGGCGGGCCCTACAATGAGCAGTTCTTC.

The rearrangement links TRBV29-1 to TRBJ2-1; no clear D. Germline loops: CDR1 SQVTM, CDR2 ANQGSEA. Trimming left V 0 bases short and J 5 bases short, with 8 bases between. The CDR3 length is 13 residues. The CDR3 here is CSVEENANNEQFF. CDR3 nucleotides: TGCAGCGTTGAAGAAAACGCGAACAATGAGCAGTTCTTC.

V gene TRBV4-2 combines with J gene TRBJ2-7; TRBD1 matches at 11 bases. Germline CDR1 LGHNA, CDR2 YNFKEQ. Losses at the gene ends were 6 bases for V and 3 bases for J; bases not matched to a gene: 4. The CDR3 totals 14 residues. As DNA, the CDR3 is TGTGCCAGCAGAAGCGGGACAGGGGGCTACGAGCAGTACTTC. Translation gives CASRSGTGGYEQYF.

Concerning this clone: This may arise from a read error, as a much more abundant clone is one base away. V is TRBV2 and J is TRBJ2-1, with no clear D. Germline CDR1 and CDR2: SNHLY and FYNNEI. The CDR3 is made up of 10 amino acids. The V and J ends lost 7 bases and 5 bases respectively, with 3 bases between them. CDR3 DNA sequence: TGTGCCAGCAACGACAATGAGCAGTTCTTC. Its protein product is CASNDNEQFF.

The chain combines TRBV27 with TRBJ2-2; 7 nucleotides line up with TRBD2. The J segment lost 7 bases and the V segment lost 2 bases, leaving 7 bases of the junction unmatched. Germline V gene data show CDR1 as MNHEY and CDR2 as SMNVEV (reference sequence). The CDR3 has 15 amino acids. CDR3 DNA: TGTGCCAGCAGTTTAACCGGGGGGTGGGTCGGGGAGCTGTTTTTT. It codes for CASSLTGGWVGELFF.

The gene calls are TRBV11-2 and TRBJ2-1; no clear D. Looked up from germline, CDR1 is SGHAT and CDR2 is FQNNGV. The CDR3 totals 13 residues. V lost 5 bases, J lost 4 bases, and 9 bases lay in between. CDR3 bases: TGTGCCAGCAGCGTCAGACAATACAATGAGCAGTTCTTC. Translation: CASSVRQYNEQFF.

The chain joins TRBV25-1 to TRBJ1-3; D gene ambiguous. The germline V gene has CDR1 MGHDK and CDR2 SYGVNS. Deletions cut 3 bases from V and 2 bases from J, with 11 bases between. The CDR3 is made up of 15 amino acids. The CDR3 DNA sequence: TGTGCCAGCAGTGAGCTCGTGAGGGCTGGAAACACCATATATTTT. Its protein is CASSELVRAGNTIYF.

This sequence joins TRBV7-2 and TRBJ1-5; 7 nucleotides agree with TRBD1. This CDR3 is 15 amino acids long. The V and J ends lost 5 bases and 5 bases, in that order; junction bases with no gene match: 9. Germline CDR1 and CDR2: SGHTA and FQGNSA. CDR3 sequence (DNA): TGTGCCAGCAGCCACGATCAGGGGGGGTATCAGCCCCAGCATTTT. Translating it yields CASSHDQGGYQPQHF. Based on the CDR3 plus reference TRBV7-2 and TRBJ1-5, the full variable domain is GAGVSQSPSNKVTEKGKDVELRCDPISGHTALYWYRQSLGQGLEFLIYFQGNSAPDKSGLPSDRFSAERTGGSVSTLTIQRTQQEDSAVYLCASSHDQGGYQPQHFGDGTRLSIL.

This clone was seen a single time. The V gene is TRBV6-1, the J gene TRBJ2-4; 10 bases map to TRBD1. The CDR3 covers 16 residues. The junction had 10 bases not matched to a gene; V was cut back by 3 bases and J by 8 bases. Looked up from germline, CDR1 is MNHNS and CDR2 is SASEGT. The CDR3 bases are TGTGCCAGCAGTGACCGGGACAGGGGTGCCCAGGACATTCAGTACTTC. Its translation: CASSDRDRGAQDIQYF.

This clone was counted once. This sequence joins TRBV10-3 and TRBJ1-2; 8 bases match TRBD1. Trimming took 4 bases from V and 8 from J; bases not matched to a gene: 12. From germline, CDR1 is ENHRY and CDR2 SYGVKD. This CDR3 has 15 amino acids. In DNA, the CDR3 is TGTGCCATCAGTGGCCCTGGGCAGGGGGCAGGCGGCTACACCTTC. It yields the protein CAISGPGQGAGGYTF.

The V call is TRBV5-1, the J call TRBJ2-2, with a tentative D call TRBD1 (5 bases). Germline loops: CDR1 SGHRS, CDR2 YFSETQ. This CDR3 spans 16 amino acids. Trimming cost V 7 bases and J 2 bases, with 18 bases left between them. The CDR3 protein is CASPPTASYNTGELFF. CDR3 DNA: TGCGCCAGCCCCCCGACAGCCTCCTATAACACCGGGGAGCTGTTTTTT.

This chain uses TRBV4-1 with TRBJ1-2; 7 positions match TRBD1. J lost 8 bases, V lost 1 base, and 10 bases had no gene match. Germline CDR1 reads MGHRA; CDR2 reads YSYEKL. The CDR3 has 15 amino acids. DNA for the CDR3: TGCGCCAGCAGCCAAGGATTAAGGGGGCGAGGCGGCTACACCTTC. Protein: CASSQGLRGRGGYTF.

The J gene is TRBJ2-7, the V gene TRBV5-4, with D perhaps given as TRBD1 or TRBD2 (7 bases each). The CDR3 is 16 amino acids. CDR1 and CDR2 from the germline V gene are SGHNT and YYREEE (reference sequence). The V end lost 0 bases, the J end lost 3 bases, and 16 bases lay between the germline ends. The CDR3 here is CASSLAGGQFHYEQYF. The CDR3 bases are TGTGCCAGCAGCTTGGCGGGGGGACAGTTCCACTACGAGCAGTACTTC.

CDR3 in amino acids: CASSQPLGGGETQYF. The CDR3 DNA is TGTGCCAGCTCACAACCCCTTGGGGGCGGAGAGACCCAGTACTTC. The chain recombines TRBV18 with TRBJ2-5; perhaps TRBD1 as D (6 bases). CDR1 KGHSH and CDR2 LQKENI come from the germline V gene. Trimming removed 4 bases at V and 4 bases at J, with 16 bases between. The CDR3 extends over 15 amino acids.

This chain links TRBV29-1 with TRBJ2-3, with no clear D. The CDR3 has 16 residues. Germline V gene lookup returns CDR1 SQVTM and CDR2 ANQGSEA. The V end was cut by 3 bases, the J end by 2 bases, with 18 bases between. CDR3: CSVDEPGGSTTDTQYF. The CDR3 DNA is TGCAGCGTTGACGAACCCGGTGGATCCACCACAGATACGCAGTATTTT.

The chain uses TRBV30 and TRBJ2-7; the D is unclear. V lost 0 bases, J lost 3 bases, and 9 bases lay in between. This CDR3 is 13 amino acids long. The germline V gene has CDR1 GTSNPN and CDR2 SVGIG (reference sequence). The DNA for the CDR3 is TGTGCCTGGAGTGTTACATGGGGCTACGAGCAGTACTTC. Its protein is CAWSVTWGYEQYF.

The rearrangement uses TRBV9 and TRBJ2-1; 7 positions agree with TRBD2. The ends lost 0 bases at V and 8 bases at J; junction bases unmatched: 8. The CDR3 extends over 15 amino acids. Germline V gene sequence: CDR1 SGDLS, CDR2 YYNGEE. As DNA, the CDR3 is TGTGCCAGCAGCGTAGGTGCGGGAGTTAACGATGAGCAGTTCTTC. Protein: CASSVGAGVNDEQFF.

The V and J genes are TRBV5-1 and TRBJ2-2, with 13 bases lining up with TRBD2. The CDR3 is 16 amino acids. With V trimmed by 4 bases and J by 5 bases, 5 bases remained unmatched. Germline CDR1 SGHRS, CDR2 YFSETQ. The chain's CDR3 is CASSDGLAGATGELFF. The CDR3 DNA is TGCGCCAGCAGCGACGGACTAGCGGGGGCGACCGGGGAGCTGTTTTTT.

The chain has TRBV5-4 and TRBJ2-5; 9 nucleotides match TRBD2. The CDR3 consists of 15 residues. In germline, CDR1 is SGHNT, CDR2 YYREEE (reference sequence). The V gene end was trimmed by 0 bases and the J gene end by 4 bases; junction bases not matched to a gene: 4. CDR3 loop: CASSLGSSGIETQYF. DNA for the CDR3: TGTGCCAGCAGCTTGGGTTCTAGCGGGATAGAGACCCAGTACTTC.

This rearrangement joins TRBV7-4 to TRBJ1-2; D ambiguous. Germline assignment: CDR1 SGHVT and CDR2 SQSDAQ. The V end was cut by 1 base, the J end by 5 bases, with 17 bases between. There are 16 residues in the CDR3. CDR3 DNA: TGTGCCAGCAGCTTAGTGGGCAGGCCCATCTGGTATGGCTACACCTTC. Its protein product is CASSLVGRPIWYGYTF.

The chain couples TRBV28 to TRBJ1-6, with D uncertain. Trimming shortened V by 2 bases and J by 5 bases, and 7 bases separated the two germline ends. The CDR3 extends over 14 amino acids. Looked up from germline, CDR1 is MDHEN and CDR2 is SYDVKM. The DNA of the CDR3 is TGTGCCAGCAGTTTACGACGAGATAATTCACCCCTCCACTTT. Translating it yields CASSLRRDNSPLHF.

The CDR3 here is CASSFQGPSYEQYF. The CDR3 region has the DNA TGTGCCAGCAGTTTTCAGGGACCCTCCTACGAGCAGTACTTC. The chain uses TRBV27 and TRBJ2-7; D is possibly TRBD1 or TRBD2 (5 bases each). The V and J ends lost 3 bases and 0 bases respectively, with 9 bases between them. Germline assignment: CDR1 MNHEY and CDR2 SMNVEV (reference sequence). The CDR3 runs 14 residues.